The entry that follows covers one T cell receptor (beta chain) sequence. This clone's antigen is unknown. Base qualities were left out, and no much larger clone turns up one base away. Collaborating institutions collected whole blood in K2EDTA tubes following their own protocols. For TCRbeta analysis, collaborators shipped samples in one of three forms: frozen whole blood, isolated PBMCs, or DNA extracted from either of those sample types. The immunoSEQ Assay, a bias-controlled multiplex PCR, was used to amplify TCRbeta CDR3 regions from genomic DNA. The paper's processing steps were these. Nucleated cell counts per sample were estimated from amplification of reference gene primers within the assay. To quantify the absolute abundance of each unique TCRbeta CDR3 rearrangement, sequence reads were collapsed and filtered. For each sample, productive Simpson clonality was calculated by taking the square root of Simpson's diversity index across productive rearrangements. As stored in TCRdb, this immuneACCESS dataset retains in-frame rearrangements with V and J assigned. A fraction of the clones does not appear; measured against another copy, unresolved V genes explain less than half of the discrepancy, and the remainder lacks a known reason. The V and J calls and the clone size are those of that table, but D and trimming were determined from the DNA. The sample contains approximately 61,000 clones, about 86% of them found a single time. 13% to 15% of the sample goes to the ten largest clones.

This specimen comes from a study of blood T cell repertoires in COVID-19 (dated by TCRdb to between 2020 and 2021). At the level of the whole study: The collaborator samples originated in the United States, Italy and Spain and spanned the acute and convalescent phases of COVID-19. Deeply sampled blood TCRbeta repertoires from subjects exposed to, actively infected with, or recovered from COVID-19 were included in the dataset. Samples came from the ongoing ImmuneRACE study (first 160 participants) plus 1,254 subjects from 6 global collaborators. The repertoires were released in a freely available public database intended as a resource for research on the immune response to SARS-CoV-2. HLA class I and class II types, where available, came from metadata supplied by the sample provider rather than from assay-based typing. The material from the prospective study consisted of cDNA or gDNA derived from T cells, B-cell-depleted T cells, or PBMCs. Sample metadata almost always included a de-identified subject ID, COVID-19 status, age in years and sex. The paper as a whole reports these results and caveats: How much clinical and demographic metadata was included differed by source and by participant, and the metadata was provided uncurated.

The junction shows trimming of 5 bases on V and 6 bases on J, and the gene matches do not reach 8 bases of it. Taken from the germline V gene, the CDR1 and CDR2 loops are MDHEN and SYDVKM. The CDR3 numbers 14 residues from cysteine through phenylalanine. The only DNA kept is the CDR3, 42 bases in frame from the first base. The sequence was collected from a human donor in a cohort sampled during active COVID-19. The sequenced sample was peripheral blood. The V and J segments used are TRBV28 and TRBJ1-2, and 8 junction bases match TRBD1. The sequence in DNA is TGTGCCAGCAGTCATCCGGACAGGGTAAATGGCTACACCTTC. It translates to CASSHPDRVNGYTF.